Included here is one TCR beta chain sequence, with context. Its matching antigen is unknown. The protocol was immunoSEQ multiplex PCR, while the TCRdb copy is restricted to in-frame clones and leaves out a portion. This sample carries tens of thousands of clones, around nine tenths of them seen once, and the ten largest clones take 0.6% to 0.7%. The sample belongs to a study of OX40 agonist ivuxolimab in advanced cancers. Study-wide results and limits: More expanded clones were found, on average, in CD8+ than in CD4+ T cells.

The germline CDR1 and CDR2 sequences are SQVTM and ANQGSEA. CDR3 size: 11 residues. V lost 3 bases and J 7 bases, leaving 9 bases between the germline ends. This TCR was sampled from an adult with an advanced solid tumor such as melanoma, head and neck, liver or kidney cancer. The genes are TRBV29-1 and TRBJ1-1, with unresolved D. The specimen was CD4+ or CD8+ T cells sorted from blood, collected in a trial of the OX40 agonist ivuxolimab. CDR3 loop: CSVELVYEAFF. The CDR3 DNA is TGCAGCGTTGAGTTAGTGTATGAAGCTTTCTTT.